This T cell receptor (beta chain) was documented in a study of blood T cell repertoires in COVID-19. For the study at large: Italy, Spain and the United States were the sources of the convalescent and acute COVID-19 samples. Sources were T cells, B-cell-depleted T cells, or PBMCs; the material itself was cDNA or gDNA.

The authors' processing: Estimation of nucleated cell counts was performed using reference gene primer amplification. Assay used: immunoSEQ multiplex PCR; TCRdb lists only in-frame clones, some missing. D and trimming come from the DNA, and the V and J calls and clone size come from that table. The table has about 150,000 clones, around 83% seen once. The sequence derives from a woman between 45 and 60 years old with acute or convalescent COVID-19. Sequencing was done on a sample of peripheral blood.

CDR3 bases: TGTGCCAGCAGTTCACAGGGAGTCTCCTACAATGAGCAGTTCTTC. This sequence encodes CASSSQGVSYNEQFF. The V and J genes are TRBV6-5 and TRBJ2-1; a possible D gene is TRBD1 (6 bases). Trimming pared 4 bases from V and 0 bases from J, leaving 10 bases between. CDR1 and CDR2 from the germline V gene are MNHEY and SVGAGI. The CDR3 runs 15 residues.